These 16 T cell receptor beta chains share one sample of origin, sequenced in a study of Ad26.COV2.S vaccination and SARS-CoV-2 variants. Treatment denoted: roughly 18 received Ad26.COV2.S at low or high dose, single or two shots; about 5 received placebo; per-sample allocation not given. Samples came from day 63 after the first vaccine or placebo injection. This table comes from immunoSEQ multiplex PCR, and its TCRdb copy is limited to in-frame clones, with some not included. This table has under 550,000 clones, approximately 90% appearing once. The sample in question was peripheral blood, obtained in a trial of Ad26.COV2.S vaccine versus placebo. These receptors were taken from a person aged 18-60 years who received the Ad26.COV2.S COVID-19 vaccine or a placebo.

V is TRBV19 and J is TRBJ2-7, with 10 bases lining up with TRBD1. Germline V gene data show CDR1 as LNHDA and CDR2 as SQIVND (reference sequence). This CDR3 comprises 15 residues. The V segment lost 5 bases and the J segment 7 bases; nucleotides outside the gene matches: 11. The CDR3 region is CASSSSGTGDGEQYF. The CDR3 region has the DNA TGTGCCAGTAGTTCTTCCGGGACAGGGGACGGAGAGCAGTACTTC. The full variable domain, its missing parts supplied by reference TRBV19 and TRBJ2-7, is DGGITQSPKYLFRKEGQNVTLSCEQNLNHDAMYWYRQDPGQGLRLIYYSQIVNDFQKGDIAEGYSVSREKKESFPLTVTSAQKNPTAFYLCASSSSGTGDGEQYFGPGTRLTVT.

This clone was observed once. V and J are TRBV7-9 and TRBJ2-5, with D perhaps TRBD2 (5 bases). From germline, CDR1 is SEHNR and CDR2 FQNEAQ (reference sequence). The CDR3 loop spans 17 amino acids. The germline V and J ends were trimmed by 1 base and 2 bases, with 17 bases remaining between them. The CDR3 protein is CASSLVLERTFQETQYF. Written as DNA, the CDR3 is TGTGCCAGCAGCTTAGTTCTAGAGCGGACCTTTCAAGAGACCCAGTACTTC. Combining the CDR3 with reference TRBV7-9 and TRBJ2-5 gives the whole variable domain DTGVSQNPRHKITKRGQNVTFRCDPISEHNRLYWYRQTLGQGPEFLTYFQNEAQLEKSRLLSDRFSAERPKGSFSTLEIQRTEQGDSAMYLCASSLVLERTFQETQYFGPGTRLLVL.

This chain joins TRBV9 and TRBJ1-1, with no clear D. Germline V gene lookup returns CDR1 SGDLS and CDR2 YYNGEE. V dropped 4 bases and J dropped 0 bases, with 13 bases sitting between them. CDR3 size: 15 residues. This CDR3 reads CASSPRGQMNTEAFF. The CDR3 region has the DNA TGTGCCAGCAGCCCCCGAGGGCAGATGAACACTGAAGCTTTCTTT.

This chain links TRBV30 with TRBJ2-3; possibly TRBD2 for D (5 bases). Trimming took off 0 bases at V and 3 bases at J, with 13 bases between the two ends. CDR1 is GTSNPN, CDR2 SVGIG, per germline (reference sequence). The length of the CDR3 is 15 residues. CDR3 loop: CAWSVREPRTDTQYF. CDR3 coding DNA: TGTGCCTGGAGTGTACGGGAACCGCGAACAGATACGCAGTATTTT.

The chain combines TRBV5-1 with TRBJ1-2; TRBD1 is a possible D gene (5 bases). The V end was cut by 0 bases, the J end by 4 bases, with 7 bases between. This CDR3 region has 13 residues. CDR1 is SGHRS, CDR2 YFSETQ, per germline. This chain's CDR3 is CASSLDRPYGYTF. In DNA form, the CDR3 reads TGCGCCAGCAGCTTGGACAGGCCCTATGGCTACACCTTC.

This chain uses TRBV5-1 with TRBJ1-3; 8 positions match TRBD1. After removal of 2 bases from V and 6 bases from J, the junction contained 10 bases not matched to a gene. The V gene's germline CDR1 is SGHRS and CDR2 YFSETQ. The CDR3 runs 16 residues. The CDR3 DNA is TGCGCCAGCAGCTTCGCAACAGGGGGAATTGAAAACACCATATATTTT. It codes for CASSFATGGIENTIYF.

This clone has only one observation. J is TRBJ2-7 and V is TRBV6-2 or TRBV6-3, with 10 bases aligning to TRBD2. CDR1 and CDR2 (germline): MNHEY, SVGEGT. This CDR3 has 14 residues. Trimming took 4 bases from V and 2 from J; bases not matched to a gene: 2. The CDR3 nucleotides read TGTGCCAGCAGTTTCCTAGCGGGAGCCTACGAGCAGTACTTC. Amino acids: CASSFLAGAYEQYF.

The gene calls are TRBV4-2 and TRBJ2-1; D may be TRBD1 (6 bases). Trimming took 2 bases from V and 3 from J, leaving 11 bases between them. The CDR3 runs 15 residues. Germline V gene lookup returns CDR1 LGHNA and CDR2 YNFKEQ. For the CDR3, the DNA is TGTGCCAGCAGCCAACCGGGACAAGACTACAATGAGCAGTTCTTC. It specifies CASSQPGQDYNEQFF.

V and J are TRBV28 and TRBJ1-5, with unresolved D. Germline V CDR1 and CDR2: MDHEN, SYDVKM. The ends were cut back, 3 bases at V and 0 bases at J, with 18 bases in the middle. This CDR3 comprises 18 residues. CDR3 coding DNA: TGTGCCAGCAGTTTCGATTCGGCCGGGGTAAATAGCAATCAGCCCCAGCATTTT. As protein: CASSFDSAGVNSNQPQHF.

The chain employs TRBV5-8 and TRBJ2-7; perhaps TRBD2 as D (6 bases). V lost 6 bases, J lost 3 bases, and 16 bases lay in between. This CDR3 region has 14 residues. From germline, CDR1 is SGHTS and CDR2 YDEGEE. CDR3 loop: CASILEGRYYEQYF. CDR3 bases: TGTGCCAGCATCCTTGAGGGGAGGTACTACGAGCAGTACTTC.

This clone has just a few counts. The chain carries TRBV19 and TRBJ2-3; the D gene is possibly TRBD2 (6 bases). The V gene lost 8 bases and the J gene lost 4 bases, with 16 bases spanning the gap. In germline, CDR1 is LNHDA, CDR2 SQIVND (reference sequence). The CDR3 contains 14 residues. CDR3 region: CASSRGTQADTQYF. CDR3 sequence (DNA): TGTGCCAGTTCCAGAGGGACTCAGGCAGATACGCAGTATTTT.

J is TRBJ2-1 and V is TRBV7-2; D is possibly TRBD1 (7 bases). Trimming shortened V by 3 bases and J by 0 bases, and 15 bases separated the two germline ends. Germline CDR1 SGHTA, CDR2 FQGNSA. This CDR3 is 17 amino acids long. Here the CDR3 reads CASSFGGGAGSYNEQFF. CDR3 in DNA: TGTGCCAGCAGCTTCGGAGGGGGCGCGGGCTCCTACAATGAGCAGTTCTTC.

Details on this clone: This sample also contains other DNA sequences that code for the same CDR3. The gene calls are TRBV3-1 (or the pseudogene TRBV3-2) and TRBJ2-7; no clear D. Germline CDR1 is LGHDT and CDR2 is YNNKEL (reference sequence). The CDR3 loop spans 11 amino acids. Trimming shortened V by 3 bases and J by 2 bases, and 2 bases separated the two germline ends. The CDR3 DNA follows: TGTGCCAGCAGCCAGGCCTACGAGCAGTACTTC. Translating it yields CASSQAYEQYF.

The V and J genes are TRBV30 and TRBJ2-3; the D call may be TRBD1 or TRBD2 (5 bases each). With 3 bases removed from V and 0 bases from J, the gap between germline ends came to 16 bases. This CDR3 spans 16 amino acids. In germline, CDR1 is GTSNPN, CDR2 SVGIG (reference sequence). The CDR3 region has the DNA TGTGCCTGGAGCCCCGGGGCAGATTCGAGCACAGATACGCAGTATTTT. Encoded protein: CAWSPGADSSTDTQYF.

The chain's CDR3 is CASSNYGSGANVLTF. The CDR3 region has the DNA TGTGCCAGCAGCAACTACGGTTCTGGGGCCAACGTCCTGACTTTC. The chain couples TRBV6-5 to TRBJ2-6; D not certain. From germline, CDR1 is MNHEY and CDR2 SVGAGI. Trimming stripped 6 bases from V and 1 base from J, with 10 bases between. The CDR3 is made up of 15 amino acids.

This chain uses TRBV27 with TRBJ1-5; tentatively, D is TRBD1 (5 bases). Trimming took off 4 bases at V and 3 bases at J, with 19 bases between the two ends. Germline loops: CDR1 MNHEY, CDR2 SMNVEV (reference sequence). This CDR3 contains 17 residues. DNA for the CDR3: TGTGCCAGCAGTTCCCTTGGGTTCGGGACGAACAATCAGCCCCAGCATTTT. This gives the protein CASSSLGFGTNNQPQHF.